The 27 T cell receptor beta chains below come from one sample, sequenced in a study of cytomegalovirus exposure and HLA in healthy donors. The table came from immunoSEQ multiplex PCR; TCRdb's copy has only in-frame clones and leaves some out. The sample lists around 300,000 clones, around 90% occurring once. Sequencing was done on a sample of PBMCs. Source of these receptors: a woman younger than 45 in good health and CMV-seropositive.

The chain uses TRBV7-3 and TRBJ2-5, with D unresolved. CDR1 SGHTA and CDR2 FQGTGA come from the germline V gene. This CDR3 contains 13 residues. V shed 3 bases and J shed 5 bases, with 10 bases lying between them. The DNA for the CDR3 is TGTGCCAGCAGCTTGGGGTTGGCGGAGACCCAGTACTTC. Translating it yields CASSLGLAETQYF.

This chain links TRBV9 with TRBJ2-1; 10 bases are a match to TRBD2. Unmatched junction bases numbered 6, after V lost 6 bases and J lost 6 bases. This CDR3 has 14 residues. CDR1 is SGDLS, CDR2 YYNGEE, per germline. CDR3: CASNIAGGINEQFF. The CDR3 region has the DNA TGTGCCAGCAACATAGCGGGAGGTATCAATGAGCAGTTCTTC.

The chain carries TRBV19 and TRBJ2-2; D call uncertain. The CDR3 has 13 amino acids. CDR1 LNHDA and CDR2 SQIVND come from the germline V gene (reference sequence). V was shortened by 5 bases and J by 6 bases, with 10 bases between the two germline ends. This CDR3 is CASSSRPAGELFF. CDR3 nucleotides: TGTGCCAGTAGTTCCAGACCCGCCGGGGAGCTGTTTTTT.

The chain uses TRBV6-5 and TRBJ2-4; TRBD1 aligns across 8 bases. Germline V lookup: CDR1 MNHEY, CDR2 SVGAGI. There are 14 residues in the CDR3. V lost 6 bases, J lost 7 bases, and 8 bases stayed unmatched. CDR3 protein: CASSQTRTGNIQYF. CDR3 DNA: TGTGCCAGCAGCCAAACTAGGACAGGGAACATTCAGTACTTC.

This clone appeared a single time. The chain links TRBV5-1 to TRBJ2-2; D possibly uses TRBD1 or TRBD2 (6 bases each). V shed 7 bases and J shed 5 bases, with 18 bases lying between them. The CDR3 consists of 15 residues. Germline CDR1 is SGHRS and CDR2 is YFSETQ. The CDR3 DNA reads TGCGCCAGCCAAAAGGGGGGCGCGTTAACCGGGGAGCTGTTTTTT. Translation: CASQKGGALTGELFF.

To note about this clone: The same CDR3 is also encoded by other DNA sequences in this sample. The chain links TRBV18 to TRBJ1-4; D uncertain. The CDR3 totals 14 residues. V gave up 4 bases and J gave up 0 bases, with 6 bases separating them. Germline V gene lookup returns CDR1 KGHSH and CDR2 LQKENI. The CDR3 protein is CASSQGATNEKLFF. The CDR3 nucleotides are TGTGCCAGCTCACAGGGTGCAACTAATGAAAAACTGTTTTTT.

V usage is TRBV30 and J usage is TRBJ1-1; D remains ambiguous. V lost 0 bases and J 10 bases, leaving 12 bases between the germline ends. CDR3 length: 12 amino acids. Germline values: CDR1 GTSNPN, CDR2 SVGIG (reference sequence). The CDR3 DNA follows: TGTGCCTGGAGTGTACAGACCTCGGGAGCTTTCTTT. It is translated as CAWSVQTSGAFF.

The V and J genes are TRBV7-8 and TRBJ2-1; D is unresolved. The CDR3 totals 17 residues. V lost 2 bases and J lost 1, with 15 bases in between. Germline values: CDR1 SGHVS, CDR2 FQNEAQ. The CDR3 loop reads CASSLRGLRASYNEQFF. The CDR3 nucleotides read TGTGCCAGCAGCTTAAGAGGCCTACGGGCATCCTACAATGAGCAGTTCTTC.

This clone was detected a few times. The chain uses TRBV2 and TRBJ1-5, with 8 bases matching TRBD1. The germline V gene has CDR1 SNHLY and CDR2 FYNNEI. This CDR3 has 15 residues. J gave up 2 bases and V 4 bases, and 4 bases lay outside the gene matches. The CDR3 protein is CASSVGQGGNQPQHF. The CDR3 DNA reads as TGTGCCAGCAGTGTAGGACAGGGTGGCAATCAGCCCCAGCATTTT.

The chain links TRBV28 to TRBJ1-1; tentatively, D is TRBD1 (5 bases). V dropped 3 bases and J dropped 1 base, with 21 bases sitting between them. The CDR3 runs 18 residues. The V gene's germline CDR1 is MDHEN and CDR2 SYDVKM. The chain's CDR3 is CASSFFSLRDVRNTEAFF. The CDR3 DNA reads as TGTGCCAGCAGTTTTTTCTCCCTTCGGGACGTCCGGAACACTGAAGCTTTCTTT.

The rearrangement joins TRBV6-5 to TRBJ2-2, with TRBD2 identical over 9 bases. CDR3 size: 16 residues. Germline lookup yields CDR1 MNHEY and CDR2 SVGAGI. The trim removed 2 bases at V and 6 bases at J, leaving 7 bases unmatched. CDR3 sequence: CASSYTRREGPGELFF. The CDR3 DNA follows: TGTGCCAGCAGTTACACGAGGCGGGAGGGCCCCGGGGAGCTGTTTTTT.

In DNA, the CDR3 is TGTGCCAGCATCACCCGGGACAGGGGTTGGATGAACACTGAAGCTTTCTTT. It translates to CASITRDRGWMNTEAFF. This chain joins TRBV28 and TRBJ1-1; 10 positions agree with TRBD1. Losses at the gene ends were 7 bases for V and 0 bases for J; bases not matched to a gene: 11. The CDR3 spans 17 residues. Germline V gene data show CDR1 as MDHEN and CDR2 as SYDVKM. Drawing the rest from reference TRBV28 and TRBJ1-1, the complete variable domain is DVKVTQSSRYLVKRTGEKVFLECVQDMDHENMFWYRQDPGLGLRLIYFSYDVKMKEKGDIPEGYSVSREKKERFSLILESASTNQTSMYLCASITRDRGWMNTEAFFGQGTRLTVV.

This chain links TRBV9 with TRBJ2-1; possible D gene TRBD2, 5 bases. Germline V gene data show CDR1 as SGDLS and CDR2 as YYNGEE. This CDR3 comprises 13 residues. The V end lost 7 bases, the J end lost 10 bases, and 18 bases lay between the germline ends. In nucleotides, the CDR3 is TGTGCCAGCCGTACCTCGGAGGCAGTCGAGCAGTTCTTC. It specifies CASRTSEAVEQFF.

The chain is built from TRBV7-3 and TRBJ1-1; 9 nucleotides agree with TRBD1. V lost 5 bases and J lost 1; bases outside the gene matches: 2. The CDR3 runs 14 residues. CDR1 is SGHTA, CDR2 FQGTGA, per germline. CDR3 region: CASSPGQGNTEAFF. The CDR3 coding sequence is TGTGCCAGCAGCCCGGGACAGGGGAACACTGAAGCTTTCTTT. The full variable domain, its missing parts supplied by reference TRBV7-3 and TRBJ1-1, is GAGVSQTPSNKVTEKGKYVELRCDPISGHTALYWYRQSLGQGPEFLIYFQGTGAADDSGLPNDRFFAVRPEGSVSTLKIQRTERGDSAVYLCASSPGQGNTEAFFGQGTRLTVV.

The chain is built from TRBV6-5 and TRBJ1-1; tentatively, D is TRBD1 (5 bases). The germline gives CDR1 MNHEY, CDR2 SVGAGI. This CDR3 is built from 14 residues. V lost 2 bases and J 3 bases, leaving 10 bases between the germline ends. CDR3 in amino acids: CASSYNRGDTEAFF. The CDR3 DNA reads TGTGCCAGCAGTTACAACAGAGGGGACACTGAAGCTTTCTTT.

This clone was picked up a small number of times. V usage is TRBV6-5 and J usage is TRBJ1-6, with a tentative D call TRBD1 (5 bases). The CDR3 has 13 amino acids. Germline V gene sequence: CDR1 MNHEY, CDR2 SVGAGI. The germline V and J ends were trimmed by 7 bases and 11 bases, with 15 bases remaining between them. The CDR3 here is CASTRLGLAPLHF. CDR3 DNA sequence: TGTGCCAGCACTCGGTTGGGACTCGCACCCCTCCACTTT.

The J gene is TRBJ1-3, the V gene TRBV30; D uncertain. Germline V gene sequence: CDR1 GTSNPN, CDR2 SVGIG (reference sequence). Trimming cost V 1 base and J 4 bases, with 11 bases left between them. The CDR3 loop spans 14 amino acids. CDR3 residues: CAWSGGGRGNTIYF. The CDR3 DNA sequence: TGTGCCTGGAGTGGAGGAGGCAGAGGAAACACCATATATTTT.

This sequence joins TRBV4-1 and TRBJ1-1; TRBD1 might be the D (6 bases). The V gene's germline CDR1 is MGHRA and CDR2 YSYEKL. CDR3 length: 16 amino acids. Trimming cost V 1 base and J 5 bases, with 17 bases left between them. CDR3 nucleotides: TGCGCCAGCAGCCAAGTGGGCCTGGGGGGGCGAACTGAAGCTTTCTTT. This gives the protein CASSQVGLGGRTEAFF.

The chain employs TRBV14 and TRBJ2-7; 8 bases map to TRBD1. CDR1 is SGHDN, CDR2 FVKESK, per germline. This CDR3 is built from 15 residues. The junction had 9 bases not matched to a gene; V was cut back by 1 base and J by 7 bases. The CDR3 sequence is CASSQGQGLVGEQYF. The CDR3 nucleotides read TGTGCCAGCAGCCAAGGACAGGGGCTGGTTGGGGAGCAGTACTTC.

This clone was seen only once. V and J are TRBV30 and TRBJ1-1; D remains unclear. The germline V gene has CDR1 GTSNPN and CDR2 SVGIG (reference sequence). This CDR3 is built from 11 residues. V gave up 3 bases and J gave up 5 bases, with 7 bases separating them. The CDR3, as DNA: TGTGCCTGGAGGTCGAATACTGAAGCTTTCTTT. Its translation: CAWRSNTEAFF.

This sequence joins TRBV28 and TRBJ2-3; TRBD1 matches 7 bases. This CDR3 comprises 18 residues. After removal of 2 bases from V and 4 bases from J, the junction contained 15 bases not matched to a gene. Looked up from germline, CDR1 is MDHEN and CDR2 is SYDVKM. CDR3 protein: CASSLHHISGTASDTQYF. Written as DNA, the CDR3 is TGTGCCAGCAGTTTACACCACATCTCCGGGACAGCCTCAGATACGCAGTATTTT.

This clone was recorded once. The CDR3 here is CSVEDRERTQHF. The CDR3 DNA follows: TGCAGCGTTGAAGATCGGGAGAGGACCCAGCATTTT. The chain carries TRBV29-1 and TRBJ1-5, with no clear D. V gave up 0 bases and J gave up 11 bases, with 11 bases separating them. The CDR3 contains 12 residues. Germline-derived CDR1 and CDR2 are SQVTM and ANQGSEA. Full variable domain (missing parts from reference TRBV29-1 and TRBJ1-5): SAVISQKPSRDICQRGTSLTIQCQVDSQVTMMFWYRQQPGQSLTLIATANQGSEATYESGFVIDKFPISRPNLTFSTLTVSNMSPEDSSIYLCSVEDRERTQHFGDGTRLSIL.

V gene TRBV19 combines with J gene TRBJ2-6, with D unresolved. Germline values: CDR1 LNHDA, CDR2 SQIVND (reference sequence). The CDR3 has 13 residues. The V and J ends lost 6 bases and 5 bases respectively, with 8 bases between them. The CDR3 nucleotides are TGTGCCAGTAGCCAAGCTAGGGCCAACGTCCTGACTTTC. This sequence encodes CASSQARANVLTF.

The chain uses TRBV7-2 and TRBJ2-5; 9 nucleotides line up with TRBD2. V lost 5 bases to trimming and J lost 5 bases; unmatched junction nucleotides: 6. From germline, CDR1 is SGHTA and CDR2 FQGNSA. The CDR3 is 14 amino acids. This chain's CDR3 is CASSRAGGPETQYF. The DNA of the CDR3 is TGTGCCAGCAGCAGGGCGGGGGGGCCCGAGACCCAGTACTTC.

V is TRBV7-8 and J is TRBJ1-5; 8 positions agree with TRBD1. V trimming: 5 bases; J trimming: 0 bases; junction bases outside the gene matches: 12. There are 18 residues in the CDR3. Germline CDR1 and CDR2: SGHVS and FQNEAQ. CDR3 DNA: TGTGCCAGCAGCCTAATGTCAACGACAGGGGATAGCAATCAGCCCCAGCATTTT. The encoded protein is CASSLMSTTGDSNQPQHF. Supplemented by reference TRBV7-8 and TRBJ1-5, the full variable domain reads GAGVSQSPRYKVAKRGQDVALRCDPISGHVSLFWYQQALGQGPEFLTYFQNEAQLDKSGLPSDRFFAERPEGSVSTLKIQRTQQEDSAVYLCASSLMSTTGDSNQPQHFGDGTRLSIL.

This chain joins TRBV9 and TRBJ1-2, with 7 bases aligning to TRBD1. Unmatched junction bases numbered 10, after V lost 7 bases and J lost 4 bases. Germline V gene lookup returns CDR1 SGDLS and CDR2 YYNGEE. The CDR3 contains 14 residues. The chain's CDR3 is CASADGGDSYGYTF. The CDR3 region has the DNA TGTGCCAGCGCCGACGGGGGGGACAGCTATGGCTACACCTTC.

V gene TRBV29-1 combines with J gene TRBJ1-3; TRBD1 aligns across 7 bases. The ends lost 3 bases at V and 4 bases at J; junction bases unmatched: 6. Germline V gene sequence: CDR1 SQVTM, CDR2 ANQGSEA. This CDR3 spans 14 amino acids. This CDR3 reads CSVDGRGGGNTIYF. In DNA, the CDR3 is TGCAGCGTTGATGGCAGGGGGGGAGGAAACACCATATATTTT. Drawing the rest from reference TRBV29-1 and TRBJ1-3, the complete variable domain is SAVISQKPSRDICQRGTSLTIQCQVDSQVTMMFWYRQQPGQSLTLIATANQGSEATYESGFVIDKFPISRPNLTFSTLTVSNMSPEDSSIYLCSVDGRGGGNTIYFGEGSWLTVV.